This TCR beta chain was profiled in a study of graft-versus-host responses after intestinal transplantation. Study-wide results and limits: Early HvG declines after transplant were associated with peak circulating GvH clone levels.

Both intraepithelial and lamina propria lymphocytes were released by processing graft tissue. Concerning this clone itself: What it binds is not known.

The CDR3 runs 14 residues. The germline V gene encodes CDR1 SGHAT and CDR2 FQNNGV. With 4 bases clipped from V and 1 base from J, the junction kept 1 base outside the gene matches. The table came from immunoSEQ multiplex PCR; TCRdb's copy has only in-frame clones and leaves some out. The sample includes 60,000 to 65,000 clones, under 90% of them seen just once. Sample: ileum tissue, taken 350 to 400 days after transplant. The chain links TRBV11-2 to TRBJ1-1; 9 bases map to TRBD1. The clonotype originates from a human patient who received an intestinal transplant, so some T cells may come from the graft donor. In nucleotides, the CDR3 is TGTGCCAGCAGCTGGACAGGGGAGAACACTGAAGCTTTCTTT. It translates to CASSWTGENTEAFF.